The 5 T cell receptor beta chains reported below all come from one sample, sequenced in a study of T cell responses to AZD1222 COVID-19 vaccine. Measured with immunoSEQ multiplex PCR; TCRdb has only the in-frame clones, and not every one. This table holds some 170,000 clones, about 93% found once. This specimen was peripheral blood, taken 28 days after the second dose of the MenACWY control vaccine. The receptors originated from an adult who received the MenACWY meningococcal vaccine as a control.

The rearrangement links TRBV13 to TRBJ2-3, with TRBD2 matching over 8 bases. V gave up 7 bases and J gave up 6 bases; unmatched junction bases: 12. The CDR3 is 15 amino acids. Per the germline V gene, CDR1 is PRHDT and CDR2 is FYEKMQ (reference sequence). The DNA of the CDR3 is TGTGCCAGCAACGCCCGAGGGACTAGTAATGATACGCAGTATTTT. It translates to CASNARGTSNDTQYF. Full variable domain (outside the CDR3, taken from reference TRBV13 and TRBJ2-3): AAGVIQSPRHLIKEKRETATLKCYPIPRHDTVYWYQQGPGQDPQFLISFYEKMQSDKGSIPDRFSAQQFSDYHSELNMSSLELGDSALYFCASNARGTSNDTQYFGPGTRLTVL.

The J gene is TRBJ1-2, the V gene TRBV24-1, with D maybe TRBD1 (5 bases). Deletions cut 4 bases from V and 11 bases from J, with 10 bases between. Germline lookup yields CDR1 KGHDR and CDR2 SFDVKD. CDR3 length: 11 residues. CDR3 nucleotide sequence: TGTGCCACCAGTGAGGAAGGGACTTACACCTTC. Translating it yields CATSEEGTYTF.

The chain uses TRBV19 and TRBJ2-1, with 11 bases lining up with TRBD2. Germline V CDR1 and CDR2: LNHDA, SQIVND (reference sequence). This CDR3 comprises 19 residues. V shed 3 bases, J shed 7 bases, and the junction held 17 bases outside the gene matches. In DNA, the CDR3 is TGTGCCAGTAGTATTACTAGCGGGGGCGAGTTCCGTACGGAGAATGAGCAGTTCTTC. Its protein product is CASSITSGGEFRTENEQFF. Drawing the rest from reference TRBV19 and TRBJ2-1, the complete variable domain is DGGITQSPKYLFRKEGQNVTLSCEQNLNHDAMYWYRQDPGQGLRLIYYSQIVNDFQKGDIAEGYSVSREKKESFPLTVTSAQKNPTAFYLCASSITSGGEFRTENEQFFGPGTRLTVL.

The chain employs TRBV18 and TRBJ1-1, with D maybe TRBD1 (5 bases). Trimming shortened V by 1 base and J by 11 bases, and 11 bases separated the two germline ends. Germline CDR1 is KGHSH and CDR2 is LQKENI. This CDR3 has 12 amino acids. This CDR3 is CASSPRGELAFF. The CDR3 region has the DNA TGTGCCAGCTCACCACGAGGGGAATTGGCTTTCTTT.

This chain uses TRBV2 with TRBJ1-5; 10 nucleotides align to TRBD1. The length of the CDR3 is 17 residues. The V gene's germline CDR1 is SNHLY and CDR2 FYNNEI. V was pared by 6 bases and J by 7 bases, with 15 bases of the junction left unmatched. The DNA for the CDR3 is TGTGCCAGCAGACGACGACAGGGGGCCCAAGAAGGCCAGCCCCAGCATTTT. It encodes CASRRRQGAQEGQPQHF. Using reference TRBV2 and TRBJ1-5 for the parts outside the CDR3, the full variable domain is EPEVTQTPSHQVTQMGQEVILRCVPISNHLYFYWYRQILGQKVEFLVSFYNNEISEKSEIFDDQFSVERPDGSNFTLKIRSTKLEDSAMYFCASRRRQGAQEGQPQHFGDGTRLSIL.